Listed below are T cell receptor beta chains from one sample, sequenced in a study of spatial heterogeneity in lung cancer. One entry per CDR3 protein results from TCRdb running MiXCR on the 5' RACE reads. This sample has around 41,000 distinct CDR3 sequences, with roughly 7% found just once. Sequencing used PBMCs, obtained at surgery. Source of these receptors: a female donor with early-stage non-small cell lung cancer. Each CDR3 is given with its conserved first and last residue. D genes are given only for firm matches. Part of the rows lack a size; the others show once, few, many or a class for expanded clones.

TRBV4-1	TRBJ2-3	many	TRBD2	CASSQVGTSGTDTQYF	TGCGCCAGCAGCCAAGTAGGGACTAGCGGCACAGATACGCAGTATTTT
TRBV2	TRBJ2-7	few	.	CATTPDELGEQYF	TGTGCCACCACCCCCGACGAATTAGGGGAGCAGTACTTC
TRBV18	TRBJ1-1	many	.	CASSPLSASLAEAFF	TGTGCCAGCTCACCTCTGTCCGCGTCCCTGGCCGAAGCTTTCTTT
TRBV5-1	TRBJ2-3	.	TRBD1	CANSLGQGKDTQYF	TGCGCCAACAGCCTGGGACAGGGGAAGGATACGCAGTATTTT
TRBV4-3	TRBJ2-1	many	.	CASSQSPTTGMFYNEQFF	TGCGCCAGCAGCCAGAGCCCAACCACAGGGATGTTCTACAATGAGCAGTTCTTC
TRBV28	TRBJ1-4	many	TRBD1	CASYGQVGEKLFF	TGTGCCAGCTACGGACAGGTCGGAGAAAAACTGTTTTTT
TRBV5-4	TRBJ1-1	few	.	CASRMLGSRTEAFF	TGTGCCAGCAGAATGTTGGGGTCGAGAACTGAAGCTTTCTTT
TRBV5-1	TRBJ2-7	many	TRBD1	CASSLAGTGAYEQYF	TGCGCCAGCAGCTTAGCCGGGACAGGGGCCTACGAGCAGTACTTC
TRBV6-6	TRBJ1-2	many	.	CASRRRDNYGYTF	TGTGCCAGCAGGCGGAGGGATAACTATGGCTACACCTTC
TRBV5-1	TRBJ2-3	.	.	CASNNPAFPDTQYF	TGCGCCAGCAATAATCCGGCCTTCCCAGATACGCAGTATTTT
TRBV19	TRBJ1-5	many	TRBD1	CASSPPGTGGWPQHF	TGTGCCAGTAGTCCACCCGGGACAGGGGGATGGCCCCAGCATTTT
TRBV29-1	TRBJ2-7	many	.	CSVGQSLWEQYF	TGCAGCGTCGGACAGTCTCTATGGGAGCAGTACTTC
TRBV20-1	TRBJ2-3	.	.	CSARGTRTDTQYF	TGCAGTGCTAGAGGGACTCGCACAGATACGCAGTATTTT
TRBV20-1	TRBJ2-5	many	.	CSARTILYQETQYF	TGCAGTGCTCGGACTATACTGTACCAAGAGACCCAGTACTTC
TRBV12-3/TRBV12-4	TRBJ1-6	many	TRBD1	CASSMGQMYNSPLHF	TGTGCCAGCAGTATGGGACAGATGTATAATTCACCCCTCCACTTT
TRBV7-9	TRBJ1-1	.	.	CASSSLDGTNTEAFF	TGTGCCAGCAGCTCGTTGGACGGGACAAACACTGAAGCTTTCTTT
TRBV5-1	TRBJ2-7	many	TRBD2	CASNGRGSYEQYF	TGCGCCAGCAACGGGAGGGGGAGCTACGAGCAGTACTTC
TRBV12-3/TRBV12-4	TRBJ2-1	many	TRBD2	CASSPQASGDNEQFF	TGTGCCAGCAGTCCCCAGGCTAGCGGGGACAATGAGCAGTTCTTC
TRBV20-1	TRBJ1-1	few	TRBD1	CSAGDRLNTEAFF	TGCAGTGCTGGGGACAGATTGAACACTGAAGCTTTCTTT
TRBV6-2/TRBV6-3	TRBJ1-2	many	.	CASSYARNYGYTF	TGTGCCAGCAGTTACGCCAGGAACTATGGCTACACCTTC
TRBV2	TRBJ1-5	many	.	CASGYPKPQHF	TGTGCCAGCGGGTACCCCAAGCCCCAGCATTTT
TRBV4-3	TRBJ1-1	many	TRBD1	CASSPPGQPNTEAFF	TGCGCCAGCAGCCCCCCGGGACAGCCGAACACTGAAGCTTTCTTT
TRBV11-2	TRBJ1-1	.	.	CASSFGVAGTEAFF	TGTGCCAGCAGCTTTGGGGTCGCCGGCACTGAAGCTTTCTTT
TRBV29-1	TRBJ2-5	.	TRBD2	CSVDLERGSQETQYF	TGCAGCGTTGACCTAGAGCGGGGGAGCCAAGAGACCCAGTACTTC
TRBV3-1	TRBJ2-2	.	.	CASSPSGATGELFF	TGTGCCAGCAGTCCATCAGGGGCCACCGGGGAGCTGTTTTTT
TRBV19	TRBJ2-1	few	TRBD1	CASSRGTGGPYNEQFF	TGTGCCAGTAGTAGAGGGACAGGGGGCCCCTACAATGAGCAGTTCTTC
TRBV7-3	TRBJ2-1	many	TRBD1	CASSPLDREGINEQFF	TGTGCCAGCAGCCCCCTTGACAGGGAAGGTATCAATGAGCAGTTCTTC
TRBV3-1	TRBJ1-4	.	.	CASSQVEGELFF	TGTGCCAGCAGCCAAGTCGAGGGGGAACTGTTTTTT
TRBV15	TRBJ2-1	many	TRBD2	CATSRDLAGGYNEQFF	TGTGCCACCAGCAGAGATCTAGCGGGGGGCTACAATGAGCAGTTCTTC
TRBV9	TRBJ2-3	many	.	CASSGAGFTDTQYF	TGTGCCAGCAGCGGAGCCGGATTCACAGATACGCAGTATTTT
TRBV6-5	TRBJ2-1	.	.	CASSNPAIGEQFF	TGTGCCAGCAGTAACCCCGCAATCGGCGAGCAGTTCTTC
TRBV2	TRBJ1-5	many	.	CASSYRVMGNQPQHF	TGTGCCAGCAGTTACAGGGTCATGGGCAATCAGCCCCAGCATTTT
TRBV20-1	TRBJ2-2	.	.	CSARLKTASNTGELFF	TGCAGTGCTAGACTTAAGACGGCCTCGAACACCGGGGAGCTGTTTTTT
TRBV9	TRBJ2-3	many	.	CASSPWGQADTQYF	TGTGCCAGCAGCCCCTGGGGGCAAGCAGATACGCAGTATTTT
TRBV5-1	TRBJ1-1	many	TRBD1	CASTDQGVNTEAFF	TGCGCCAGCACTGACCAGGGGGTGAACACTGAAGCTTTCTTT
TRBV7-9	TRBJ1-2	few	.	CASSLVERDGYTF	TGTGCCAGCAGCTTAGTGGAGAGGGATGGCTACACCTTC
TRBV3-1	TRBJ1-1	many	.	CASSQGPPREAFF	TGTGCCAGCAGCCAAGGACCACCCCGTGAGGCTTTCTTT
TRBV12-3/TRBV12-4	TRBJ2-1	many	.	CASRSVAEQFF	TGTGCCAGCAGGTCGGTCGCTGAGCAGTTCTTC
TRBV24-1	TRBJ2-3	.	.	CATSEGGRDTQYF	TGTGCCACCAGTGAGGGGGGTAGGGATACGCAGTATTTT
TRBV7-2	TRBJ2-2	many	.	CASSLGQGLSNTGELFF	TGTGCCAGCAGCTTAGGACAGGGACTTTCGAACACCGGGGAGCTGTTTTTT
TRBV5-4	TRBJ2-1	.	.	CASSFTRPRSNVQFF	TGTGCCAGCAGCTTCACACGTCCAAGGTCCAATGTGCAGTTCTTC
TRBV7-2	TRBJ2-1	many	.	CASSTTQVRNEQFF	TGTGCCAGCAGCACCACACAGGTCCGCAATGAGCAGTTCTTC
TRBV18	TRBJ1-2	.	TRBD1	CASSPPGQAQYGYTF	TGTGCCAGCTCACCACCGGGACAGGCTCAGTATGGCTACACCTTC
TRBV7-2	TRBJ2-7	.	.	CASSLASDSSYEQYF	TGTGCCAGCAGCCTTGCTAGCGACAGCTCCTACGAGCAGTACTTC
TRBV11-2	TRBJ2-1	few	.	CASSQGYRGAGASYNEQFF	TGTGCCAGCAGCCAGGGATACAGGGGAGCGGGGGCATCCTACAATGAGCAGTTCTTC
TRBV4-3	TRBJ2-3	many	TRBD2	CASSQDPSGGYTQYF	TGCGCCAGCAGCCAAGATCCTAGCGGGGGTTATACGCAGTATTTT
TRBV18	TRBJ2-1	.	.	CASSPSGDNEQFF	TGTGCCAGCTCACCATCAGGGGACAATGAGCAGTTCTTC
TRBV4-3	TRBJ2-3	few	TRBD2	CASSHTSGSTDTQYF	TGCGCCAGCAGCCATACTAGCGGGAGCACAGATACGCAGTATTTT
TRBV5-6	TRBJ2-2	many	.	CASSFLSGSYTGELFF	TGTGCCAGCAGCTTTCTATCGGGGAGCTACACCGGGGAGCTGTTTTTT
TRBV19	TRBJ1-1	many	TRBD1	CASSYRGTEAFF	TGTGCCAGTAGTTACAGGGGTACGGAAGCTTTCTTT
TRBV24-1	TRBJ2-3	many	.	CATSDLITDTQYF	TGTGCCACCAGTGACCTCATCACAGATACGCAGTATTTT